This T cell receptor beta chain stems from a study of blood T cell repertoires in COVID-19. The wider study: COVID-19 samples collected from the United States, Italy and Spain covered acute and convalescent phases. Sources were T cells, B-cell-depleted T cells, or PBMCs; the material itself was cDNA or gDNA.

Original data processing: Amplifying reference gene primers gave estimates of nucleated cell counts. Sequencing used immunoSEQ multiplex PCR; TCRdb keeps in-frame clones, though not all of them. The V and J calls and clone size come from that table; D and trimming were worked out from the DNA. The sample contains around 150,000 clones, around 84% of which appear only once. This clone has only a few counts. From germline, CDR1 is ENHRY and CDR2 SYGVKD. This CDR3 comprises 17 residues. With V trimmed by 4 bases and J by 5 bases, 10 bases remained unmatched. The specimen was peripheral blood. The chain employs TRBV10-3 and TRBJ2-7, with 14 positions matching TRBD2. The origin of this receptor is a woman older than 75 with acute or convalescent COVID-19. The CDR3 nucleotides read TGTGCCATCAGTGCGGGACTAGCGGGAGAAAGGGGGGACGAGCAGTACTTC. Its protein is CAISAGLAGERGDEQYF.